This T cell receptor (beta chain) derives from a study of T-cell reconstitution after alpha-beta-depleted transplantation in children. This clonotype has only a few counts. During its preparation, the TCRbeta library received unique molecular identifiers. TCRdb independently ran MiXCR on the PCR reads; one entry per CDR3 protein. The sample shows 500,000 to 600,000 distinct CDR3 sequences, about a quarter of them seen only once. V was pared by 0 bases and J by 7 bases, with 14 bases of the junction left unmatched. The CDR3 is 19 residues long. Per germline, CDR1 SQVTM and CDR2 ANQGSEA. The specimen was PBMCs, collected before TCRalphabeta/CD19-depleted stem cell transplant. This sequence was found in a boy under three years old with Wiskott-Aldrich syndrome, due to receive a stem cell transplant. The V call is TRBV29-1, the J call TRBJ2-3; 15 nucleotides align to TRBD2. The CDR3 protein is CSVEDSGGGLAGGQNTQYF. The CDR3 DNA reads TGCAGCGTTGAAGATTCCGGGGGGGGACTAGCGGGAGGCCAAAATACGCAGTATTTT.